The subject of this entry is one T cell receptor (beta chain). As yet, its antigen is unknown. This entry comes from a study of cytomegalovirus exposure and HLA in healthy donors. Study observations and caveats: Across donors, presence/absence analyses took sequencing depth to be roughly uniform. Diagnosis of cytomegalovirus status made by the classifier reportedly showed high specificity and sensitivity.

Use of 60 Vbeta and 13 Jbeta primers characterized the PCR. Using immunoSEQ multiplex PCR, the repertoire was profiled, and TCRdb retains in-frame clones only, with some absent. The table includes approximately 170,000 clones, around 80% detected once. The sequencing sample was made of PBMCs. The TCR comes from a woman aged 50 to 65 in good health and CMV-seropositive.

In DNA, the CDR3 is TGTGCCAGCAGCTTAGGTTCGGGGATTAGTCAGCCCCAGCATTTT. Its protein product is CASSLGSGISQPQHF. This chain connects TRBV7-9 to TRBJ1-5; D not certain. V was cut by 1 base and J by 6 bases, with 13 bases left in between. In germline, CDR1 is SEHNR, CDR2 FQNEAQ (reference sequence). The CDR3 is made up of 15 amino acids.